The T cell receptor (beta chain) described here comes from a study of blood T cell repertoires in COVID-19. Study context: The samples span acute and convalescent COVID-19 from the United States, Italy and Spain.

The data were produced by immunoSEQ multiplex PCR, yet TCRdb's version contains in-frame clones alone and is incomplete. In the table there are around 100,000 clones, 82% of which are singletons. Trimming removed 5 bases at V and 1 base at J, with 8 bases between. CDR3 size: 13 residues. CDR1 is SEHNR, CDR2 FQNEAQ, per germline (reference sequence). This TCR came from a man aged 65-85 years with acute or convalescent COVID-19. Sequences were obtained from peripheral blood. The V gene is TRBV7-9, the J gene TRBJ2-5; D ambiguous. The DNA of the CDR3 is TGTGCCAGCAGCGCGAGGCGCCAAGAGACCCAGTACTTC. Translating it yields CASSARRQETQYF. Full variable domain (rest looked up from reference TRBV7-9 and TRBJ2-5): DTGVSQNPRHKITKRGQNVTFRCDPISEHNRLYWYRQTLGQGPEFLTYFQNEAQLEKSRLLSDRFSAERPKGSFSTLEIQRTEQGDSAMYLCASSARRQETQYFGPGTRLLVL.